This TCR beta chain was documented in a study of T cell changes during pregnancy in multiple sclerosis. The CDR3 sequence is 21 residues long. Germline V lookup: CDR1 SGHVS, CDR2 FNYEAQ. V lost 5 bases, J lost 3 bases, and 28 bases stayed unmatched. Here immunoSEQ multiplex PCR was the method, and the copy in TCRdb shows in-frame clones only, minus some. The table has just over 30,000 clones, over 80% seen once. The chain carries TRBV7-6 and TRBJ2-7, with 7 bases that match TRBD2. This clonotype was obtained from a female donor with multiple sclerosis, enrolled in a pregnancy study. Here the sequenced sample was CD8+ T cells from peripheral blood mononuclear cells, taken in the first trimester of pregnancy. This chain's CDR3 is CASSPITGGGDGPLPSYEQYF. CDR3 coding DNA: TGTGCCAGCAGCCCGATCACCGGGGGAGGGGATGGGCCCTTACCAAGCTACGAGCAGTACTTC.